This entry is about one T cell receptor (beta chain). Its target is not known. These data are taken from a study of T-cell memory formation after mild COVID-19. Findings and caveats of the study: CD4+ contracting clones lay mainly in CM and EM, CD8+ ones in EMRA. Pre-infection memory already had some responding clones, implying cross-reactive memory joined. SARS-CoV-2 specificity of second-wave clones peaking day 37 was unconfirmed.

Barcoded TCR alpha and TCR beta cDNA libraries with UMIs came from 5'RACE using constant-segment primers. From the 5' RACE reads, TCRdb called clonotypes with MiXCR, one entry per CDR3 protein. The table lists around 190,000 distinct CDR3 sequences, approximately 17% of them singletons, with about 4% in the top ten. The J segment lost 5 bases and the V segment lost 1 base, leaving 6 bases of the junction unmatched. The CDR3 is 14 amino acids. Per the germline V gene, CDR1 is SGHRS and CDR2 is YFSETQ. This receptor was obtained from a man between 18 and 29 years old who had mild COVID-19 (a few samples of this study predate the infection). Cell type and time point are not known. Sequencing was carried out using PBMCs or a T cell subset sorted from them (not recorded which). V gene TRBV5-1 combines with J gene TRBJ2-7, with 7 bases that match TRBD1. The CDR3 reads CASSLYTGQNEQYF. Here the CDR3 DNA reads TGCGCCAGCAGCTTGTATACGGGACAGAACGAGCAGTACTTC.